This T cell receptor (beta chain) was sequenced during a study of OX40 agonist ivuxolimab in advanced cancers. Study as a whole: Head and neck, renal cell, melanoma or hepatocellular carcinoma were the cancers that dose-escalation patients had.

This clone rates as medium-sized (0.01 to 0.1%). Its cognate antigen is unknown. J lost 9 bases, V lost 6 bases, and 11 bases had no gene match. CDR1 and CDR2 from the germline V gene are LNHDA and SQIVND (reference sequence). This CDR3 is 14 amino acids long. General observations from the study: Expanded clones were, on average, more numerous among CD8+ T cells than CD4+.

The method was immunoSEQ multiplex PCR; TCRdb's version includes in-frame clones alone and lacks a portion of them. The sample holds 70,000 to 85,000 clones, around 89% seen once. The sample was CD4+ or CD8+ T cells sorted from blood, taken in a trial of the OX40 agonist ivuxolimab. The J gene is TRBJ1-2, the V gene TRBV19, with TRBD1 matching 9 bases. This receptor was identified in an adult with an advanced solid tumor such as melanoma, head and neck, liver or kidney cancer. The CDR3 DNA reads as TGTGCCAGTAGGAGTACAGGGGGCGCGCCCAGCTACACCTTC. Translation: CASRSTGGAPSYTF.